The 3 T cell receptor beta chains given below trace back to one sample, sequenced in a study of Graves' ophthalmopathy and Graves' hyperthyroidism. As the template, RNA transcripts were used to amplify TCR beta CDR3 regions. Investigators did first-round RT-PCR with HTBI primers, then second-round multiplex PCR. MiXCR, run by TCRdb on the multiplex PCR reads, gives a single entry per CDR3 protein. The sample shows a few hundred thousand distinct CDR3 sequences, 15% to 17% of them seen only once. Source material: peripheral blood. The origin of the receptors is a young woman with stable Graves' hyperthyroidism.

This chain joins TRBV10-2 and TRBJ2-2, with D possibly being TRBD1 (6 bases). The CDR3 covers 14 residues. Between the trimmed V and J ends, which lost 7 bases and 4 bases, there was a span of 13 bases. Germline assignment: CDR1 WSHSY and CDR2 SAAADI. The CDR3 here is CASTQLQGTGELFF. The CDR3 nucleotides read TGCGCCAGCACTCAACTACAGGGCACCGGGGAGCTGTTTTTT.

The sample holds many counts of this clonotype. The chain links TRBV12-3 or TRBV12-4 to TRBJ1-2; 10 bases match TRBD1. The CDR3 loop spans 16 amino acids. V was clipped by 5 bases and J by 4 bases; unmatched bases: 10. CDR3 coding DNA: TGTGCCAGCAGTCCCGGAGGGGGACAGGGGAGCTATGGCTACACCTTC. It specifies CASSPGGGQGSYGYTF.

This chain uses TRBV28 with TRBJ2-7, with a possible D match to TRBD2 (6 bases). The germline V gene encodes CDR1 MDHEN and CDR2 SYDVKM. The CDR3 is made up of 15 amino acids. V lost 3 bases to trimming and J lost 2 bases, with 14 bases between them. CDR3 in amino acids: CASSFGGTLTYEQYV. In DNA, the CDR3 is TGTGCCAGCAGTTTTGGGGGGACCCTGACCTACGAGCAGTACGTC.